This is a list of T cell receptor beta chains from one sample in a study of vaccination and CD4 T cells after COVID-19. Each CDR3 protein is one row after TCRdb ran MiXCR on the PCR reads. The sample includes around 10,000 distinct CDR3 sequences, about 33% of them seen just once. These TCRs are of unknown antigen specificity. The sample here was CD4+ T cells from blood, cultured in vitro, taken after SARS-CoV-2 vaccination. The receptors derive from a human donor who had recovered from COVID-19. Both conserved end residues are part of each CDR3. A D gene is named only where the DNA matches it firmly. Clone size is not always given. Where it is, it says once, few, many or a class for expanded clones.

d_gene	v_gene	abundance	j_gene	CDR3aa	CDR3nt
-	TRBV18	few	TRBJ2-7	CASSPYGQTYEQYF	TGTGCCAGCTCACCCTATGGACAGACCTACGAGCAATACTTC
-	TRBV25-1	few	TRBJ2-6	CASSEGQRGAGANVLTF	TGTGCCAGCAGTGAGGGGCAAAGAGGCGCTGGGGCCAACGTCCTGACTTTC
TRBD2	TRBV27	few	TRBJ2-1	CASNSLTSGIEQFF	TGTGCCAGCAATAGTTTAACTAGCGGGATAGAGCAGTTCTTC
-	TRBV7-2	large	TRBJ1-2	CASSLYLTDSYTF	TGTGCCAGCAGCTTATATCTAACCGATTCCTACACCTTC
TRBD1	TRBV19	-	TRBJ2-1	CASSLGTGGNNEQFF	TGTGCCAGTAGCCTCGGGACAGGGGGCAATAATGAGCAGTTCTTC
-	TRBV14	-	TRBJ2-7	CASSQPGTHLGEQYF	TGTGCCAGCAGCCAGCCCGGGACTCATCTGGGGGAGCAGTACTTC
-	TRBV28	-	TRBJ1-3	CASSPGGTGNTIYF	TGTGCCAGCAGTCCAGGAGGGACTGGAAACACCATATATTTT
-	TRBV28	few	TRBJ1-6	CASSLPGRSSYNSPLHF	TGTGCCAGCAGCCTCCCGGGGAGGAGCTCCTATAATTCACCCCTCCACTTT
-	TRBV7-8	few	TRBJ1-2	CASTSSGQGGYTF	TGTGCCAGCACCTCCTCGGGGCAGGGGGGCTACACCTTC
TRBD1	TRBV5-6	-	TRBJ2-7	CASSFLDRAYEQYF	TGTGCCAGCAGCTTTCTGGACAGGGCCTACGAGCAGTACTTC
-	TRBV4-3	few	TRBJ2-4	CASSQDQPARTVQYF	TGCGCCAGCAGCCAAGACCAACCTGCCCGTACCGTACAGTACTTC
TRBD2	TRBV7-3	-	TRBJ2-1	CASSPAFTPSGMGWNEQFF	TGTGCCAGCAGCCCCGCTTTTACCCCTAGCGGGATGGGTTGGAATGAGCAGTTCTTC
TRBD2	TRBV6-5	-	TRBJ2-1	CASSYSYVLQGLAGEVASNEQFF	TGTGCCAGCAGTTACTCCTACGTCCTACAGGGACTAGCGGGAGAAGTTGCGTCGAATGAGCAGTTCTTC
-	TRBV2	-	TRBJ2-5	CASRGGQKQGTQYF	TGTGCCAGCAGGGGAGGACAGAAACAAGGGACCCAGTACTTC
-	TRBV5-1	-	TRBJ2-5	CASSKGWQETQYF	TGCGCCAGCAGCAAGGGGTGGCAAGAGACCCAGTACTTC
-	TRBV19	-	TRBJ1-1	CASSPGGLNTEAFF	TGTGCCAGTAGTCCTGGTGGATTGAACACTGAAGCTTTCTTT
TRBD2	TRBV4-3	-	TRBJ2-3	CASSQASSGSGDTQYF	TGCGCCAGCAGCCAGGCTTCTAGCGGGAGTGGGGATACGCAGTATTTT
TRBD1	TRBV6-4	-	TRBJ2-3	CASSLGGTGGQDTQYF	TGTGCCAGCAGTTTAGGAGGGACAGGGGGCCAAGATACGCAGTATTTT
TRBD1	TRBV18	medium-sized	TRBJ2-1	CASSPGTGERNEQFF	TGTGCCAGCTCACCCGGGACAGGGGAGAGGAATGAGCAGTTCTTC
TRBD2	TRBV10-1	-	TRBJ2-5	CASSDVLLAGGPGRQETQYF	TGCGCCAGCAGTGATGTCCTTCTAGCGGGAGGGCCTGGAAGGCAAGAGACCCAGTACTTC
TRBD1	TRBV19	-	TRBJ2-7	CASSKGQFYEQYF	TGTGCCAGTAGTAAGGGACAGTTCTACGAGCAGTACTTC
-	TRBV4-3	-	TRBJ2-6	CASSQGAGATGANVLTF	TGCGCCAGCAGCCAAGGTGCGGGGGCTACCGGGGCCAACGTCCTGACTTTC
TRBD1	TRBV10-3	few	TRBJ2-7	CAISEQGSYEQYF	TGTGCCATCAGTGAACAGGGGAGTTACGAGCAGTACTTC
TRBD1	TRBV7-7	-	TRBJ1-1	CASSPGGGSNTEAFF	TGTGCCAGCAGCCCAGGGGGGGGGAGTAACACTGAAGCTTTCTTT
-	TRBV5-6	-	TRBJ1-1	CASSPRKHMNTEAFF	TGTGCCAGCAGCCCGAGGAAGCACATGAACACTGAAGCTTTCTTT
-	TRBV7-2	-	TRBJ1-6	CASSLVGAATSPLHF	TGTGCCAGCAGCTTGGTAGGGGCCGCGACATCACCCCTCCACTTT
TRBD2	TRBV10-3	-	TRBJ2-3	CAIREAGSTDTQYF	TGTGCCATCAGGGAAGCGGGGAGCACAGATACGCAGTATTTT
TRBD1	TRBV20-1	-	TRBJ1-2	CSASPTGDGYTF	TGCAGTGCTAGCCCGACAGGGGATGGCTACACCTTC
TRBD2	TRBV5-1	-	TRBJ2-1	CASSGAGGGNEQFF	TGCGCCAGCAGTGGAGCGGGAGGGGGGAATGAGCAGTTCTTC
TRBD1	TRBV6-1	once	TRBJ2-7	CASSSWDSTYEQYF	TGTGCCAGCAGTAGTTGGGACAGCACCTACGAGCAGTACTTC
-	TRBV7-2	-	TRBJ1-2	CASSLDRRAVYGYTF	TGTGCCAGCAGCTTAGATCGACGGGCCGTTTATGGCTACACCTTC
-	TRBV28	few	TRBJ1-5	CASSTPTGTTVQHF	TGTGCCAGCAGTACCCCGACCGGGACAACGGTCCAGCATTTT
TRBD2	TRBV24-1	-	TRBJ2-5	CATSDYSSGRKETQYF	TGTGCCACCAGTGATTACAGTAGCGGGAGGAAAGAGACCCAGTACTTC
-	TRBV6-1	few	TRBJ1-2	CASRKPEGGYTF	TGTGCCAGCAGGAAACCGGAGGGTGGCTACACCTTC
TRBD1	TRBV7-9	few	TRBJ1-1	CASSSLQGAPEAFF	TGTGCCAGCAGCTCTCTACAGGGGGCCCCTGAAGCTTTCTTT
-	TRBV7-2	-	TRBJ2-7	CASSSTGHGYEQYF	TGTGCCAGCAGCTCAACAGGGCATGGCTACGAGCAGTACTTC
-	TRBV28	-	TRBJ2-1	CASRQVGSANGNEQFF	TGTGCCAGCAGGCAGGTCGGGAGCGCGAACGGAAATGAGCAGTTCTTC
TRBD1	TRBV27	-	TRBJ1-2	CASRGTEYGYTF	TGTGCCAGCAGGGGGACAGAGTATGGCTACACCTTC
-	TRBV20-1	few	TRBJ2-2	CSALPGAKTGELFF	TGCAGTGCTCTCCCGGGGGCCAAGACCGGGGAGCTGTTTTTT
-	TRBV11-2	few	TRBJ2-4	CASSLGHRKNIQYF	TGTGCCAGCAGCTTGGGCCACAGGAAAAACATTCAGTACTTC
-	TRBV7-2	-	TRBJ1-2	CASSTGPLYGYTF	TGTGCCAGCAGCACTGGCCCCCTCTATGGCTACACCTTC